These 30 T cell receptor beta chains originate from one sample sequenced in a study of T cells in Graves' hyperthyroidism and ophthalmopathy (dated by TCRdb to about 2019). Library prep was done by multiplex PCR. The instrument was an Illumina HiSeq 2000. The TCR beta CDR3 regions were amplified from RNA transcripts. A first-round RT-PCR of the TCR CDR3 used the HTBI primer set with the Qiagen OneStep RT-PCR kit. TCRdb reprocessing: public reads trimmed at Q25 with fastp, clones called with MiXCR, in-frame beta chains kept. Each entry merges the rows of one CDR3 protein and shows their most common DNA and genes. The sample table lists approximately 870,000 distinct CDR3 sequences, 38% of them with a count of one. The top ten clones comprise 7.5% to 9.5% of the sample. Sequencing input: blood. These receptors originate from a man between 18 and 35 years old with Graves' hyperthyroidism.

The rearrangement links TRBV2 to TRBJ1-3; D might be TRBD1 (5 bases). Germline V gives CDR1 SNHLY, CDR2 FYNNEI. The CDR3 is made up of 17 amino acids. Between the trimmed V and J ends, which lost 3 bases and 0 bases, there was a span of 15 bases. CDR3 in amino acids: CASSDLRQTFSGNTIYF. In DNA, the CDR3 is TGTGCCAGCAGTGATTTGAGACAGACCTTCTCTGGAAACACCATATATTTT.

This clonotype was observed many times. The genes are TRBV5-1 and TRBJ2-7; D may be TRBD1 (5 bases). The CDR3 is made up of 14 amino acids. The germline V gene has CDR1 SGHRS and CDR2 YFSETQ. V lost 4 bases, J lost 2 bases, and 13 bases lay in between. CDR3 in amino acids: CASSPGHLPYEQYF. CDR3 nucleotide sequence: TGCGCCAGCAGCCCCGGACACCTACCCTACGAGCAGTACTTC.

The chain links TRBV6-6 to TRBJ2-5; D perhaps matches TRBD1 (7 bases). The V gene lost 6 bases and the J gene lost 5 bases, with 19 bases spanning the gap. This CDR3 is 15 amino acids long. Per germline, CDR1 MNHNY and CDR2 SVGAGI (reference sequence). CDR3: CASSRRQAGQETQYF. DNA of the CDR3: TGTGCCAGCAGCCGCAGACAGGCGGGACAGGAGACCCAGTACTTC.

CDR3 in DNA: TGTGCCAGCAACGTCCGGACTAGCGGGAGGAGGCAAGAGACCCAGTACTTC. Its translation: CASNVRTSGRRQETQYF. The gene calls are TRBV7-9 and TRBJ2-5, with TRBD2 matching over 14 bases. V lost 7 bases to trimming and J lost 2 bases; unmatched junction nucleotides: 9. This CDR3 spans 17 amino acids. Per the germline V gene, CDR1 is SEHNR and CDR2 is FQNEAQ (reference sequence).

In DNA, the CDR3 is TGTGCCAGCAGCTCCGTCACGCGGGGATTCTACGAGCAGTACTTC. This encodes CASSSVTRGFYEQYF. The rearrangement joins TRBV7-2 to TRBJ2-7, with D possibly being TRBD2 (6 bases). The CDR3 is made up of 15 amino acids. With 4 bases removed from V and 3 bases from J, the gap between germline ends came to 16 bases. The germline V gene encodes CDR1 SGHTA and CDR2 FQGNSA.

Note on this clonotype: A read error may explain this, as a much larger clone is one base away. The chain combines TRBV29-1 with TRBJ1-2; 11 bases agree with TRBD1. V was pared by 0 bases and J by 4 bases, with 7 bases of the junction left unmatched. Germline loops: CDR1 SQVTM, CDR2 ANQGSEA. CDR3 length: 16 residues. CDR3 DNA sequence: TGCAGCGTTGAAGATGACGAGGGACAGGGGGGCTATGGCTACACCTTC. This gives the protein CSVEDDEGQGGYGYTF.

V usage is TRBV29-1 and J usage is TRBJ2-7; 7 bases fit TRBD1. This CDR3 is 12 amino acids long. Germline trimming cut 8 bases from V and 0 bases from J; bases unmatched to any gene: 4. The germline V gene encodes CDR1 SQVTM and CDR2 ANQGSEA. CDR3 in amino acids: CSSRTGSYEQYF. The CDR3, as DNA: TGCAGCTCTAGGACAGGCTCCTACGAGCAGTACTTC.

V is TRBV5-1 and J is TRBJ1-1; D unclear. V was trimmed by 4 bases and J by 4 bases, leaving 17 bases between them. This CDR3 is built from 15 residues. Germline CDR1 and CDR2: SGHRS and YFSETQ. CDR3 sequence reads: CASSGVGGGGTEAFF. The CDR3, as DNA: TGCGCCAGCAGCGGAGTGGGTGGCGGTGGCACTGAAGCTTTCTTT.

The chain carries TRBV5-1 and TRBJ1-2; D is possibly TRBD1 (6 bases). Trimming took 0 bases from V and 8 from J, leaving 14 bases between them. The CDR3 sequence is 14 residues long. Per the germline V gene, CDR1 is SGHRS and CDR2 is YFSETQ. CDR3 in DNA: TGCGCCAGCAGCTTGGGAGGGGGTCCTTTCGGCTACACCTTC. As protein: CASSLGGGPFGYTF.

The CDR3 region has the DNA TGCAGTCTTCAGCGGGAGGGCCTAAACTATGGCTACACCTTC. This gives the protein CSLQREGLNYGYTF. V usage is TRBV20-1 and J usage is TRBJ1-2; D remains unclear. The V and J ends lost 8 bases and 2 bases respectively, with 18 bases between them. The germline CDR1 and CDR2 sequences are DFQATT and SNEGSKA (reference sequence). The length of the CDR3 is 14 residues.

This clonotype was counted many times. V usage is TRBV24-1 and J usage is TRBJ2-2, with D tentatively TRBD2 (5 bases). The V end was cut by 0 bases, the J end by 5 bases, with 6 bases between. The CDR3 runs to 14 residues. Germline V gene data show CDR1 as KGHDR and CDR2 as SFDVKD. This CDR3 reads CATSDLRGTGELFF. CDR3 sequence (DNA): TGTGCCACCAGTGATTTGCGAGGGACCGGGGAGCTGTTTTTT.

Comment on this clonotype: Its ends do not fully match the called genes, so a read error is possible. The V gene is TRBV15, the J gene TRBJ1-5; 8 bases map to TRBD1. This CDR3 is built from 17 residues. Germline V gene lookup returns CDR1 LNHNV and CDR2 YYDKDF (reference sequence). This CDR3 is CATSRVQGVSYNEPQHF. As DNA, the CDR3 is TGTGCCACCAGCAGAGTACAGGGGGTATCCTACAATGAGCCCCAGCATTTT. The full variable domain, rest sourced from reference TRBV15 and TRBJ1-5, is DAMVIQNPRYQVTQFGKPVTLSCSQTLNHNVMYWYQQKSSQAPKLLFHYYDKDFNNEADTPDNFQSRRPNTSFCFLDIRSPGLGDTAMYLCATSRVQGVSYNEPQHFGDGTRLSIL.

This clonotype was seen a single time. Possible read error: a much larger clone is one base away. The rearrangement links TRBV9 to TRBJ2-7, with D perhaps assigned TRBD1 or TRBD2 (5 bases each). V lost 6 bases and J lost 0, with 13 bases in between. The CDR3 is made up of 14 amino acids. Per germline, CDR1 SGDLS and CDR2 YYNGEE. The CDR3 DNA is TGTGCCAGCAACCAGGGCGGGTTCTCCTACGAGCAGTACTTC. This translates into CASNQGGFSYEQYF.

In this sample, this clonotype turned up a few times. The CDR3 sequence is CASSSRGTSGETQYF. The CDR3 DNA sequence: TGTGCCAGCAGCTCCCGAGGGACTAGCGGGGAGACCCAGTACTTC. The chain has TRBV7-9 and TRBJ2-5; 12 nucleotides line up with TRBD2. V lost 4 bases to trimming and J lost 5 bases; unmatched junction nucleotides: 5. The CDR3 totals 15 residues. In germline, CDR1 is SEHNR, CDR2 FQNEAQ (reference sequence).

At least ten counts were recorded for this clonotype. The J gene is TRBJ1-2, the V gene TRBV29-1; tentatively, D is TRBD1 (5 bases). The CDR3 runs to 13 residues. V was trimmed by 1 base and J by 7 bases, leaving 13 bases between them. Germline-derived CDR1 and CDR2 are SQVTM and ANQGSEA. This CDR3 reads CSVEVEQGLGYTF. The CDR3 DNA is TGCAGCGTTGAAGTAGAGCAGGGCCTTGGCTACACCTTC.

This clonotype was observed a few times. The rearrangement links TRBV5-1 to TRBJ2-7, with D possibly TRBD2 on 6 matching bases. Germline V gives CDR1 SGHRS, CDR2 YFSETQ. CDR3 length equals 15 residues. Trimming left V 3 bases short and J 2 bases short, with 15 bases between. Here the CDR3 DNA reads TGCGCCAGCAGCTCCCGACCCGGAGGGCCCTACGAGCAGTACTTC. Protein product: CASSSRPGGPYEQYF. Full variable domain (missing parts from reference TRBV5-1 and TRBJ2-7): KAGVTQTPRYLIKTRGQQVTLSCSPISGHRSVSWYQQTPGQGLQFLFEYFSETQRNKGNFPGRFSGRQFSNSRSEMNVSTLELGDSALYLCASSSRPGGPYEQYFGPGTRLTVT.

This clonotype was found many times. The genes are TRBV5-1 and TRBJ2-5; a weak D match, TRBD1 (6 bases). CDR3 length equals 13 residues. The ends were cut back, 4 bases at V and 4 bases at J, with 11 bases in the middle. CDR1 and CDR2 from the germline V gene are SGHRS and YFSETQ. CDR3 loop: CASSIQGSETQYF. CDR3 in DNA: TGCGCCAGCAGCATACAGGGATCAGAGACCCAGTACTTC. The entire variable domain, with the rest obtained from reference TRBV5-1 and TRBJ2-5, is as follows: KAGVTQTPRYLIKTRGQQVTLSCSPISGHRSVSWYQQTPGQGLQFLFEYFSETQRNKGNFPGRFSGRQFSNSRSEMNVSTLELGDSALYLCASSIQGSETQYFGPGTRLLVL.

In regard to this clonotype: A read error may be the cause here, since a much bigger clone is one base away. Here the CDR3 reads CSARSGDSPLHF. Here the CDR3 DNA reads TGCAGTGCCCGATCGGGGGATTCACCCCTCCACTTT. J is TRBJ1-6 and V is TRBV20-1, with D tentatively TRBD1 (5 bases). This CDR3 comprises 12 residues. Trimming removed 6 bases from V and 8 bases from J, with 11 bases in between. Germline assignment: CDR1 DFQATT and CDR2 SNEGSKA (reference sequence).

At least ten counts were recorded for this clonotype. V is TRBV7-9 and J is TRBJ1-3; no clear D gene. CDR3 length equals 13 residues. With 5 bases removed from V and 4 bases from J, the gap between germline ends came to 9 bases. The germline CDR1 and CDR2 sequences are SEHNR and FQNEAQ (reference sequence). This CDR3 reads CASSTDEGNTIYF. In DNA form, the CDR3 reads TGTGCCAGCAGCACAGATGAGGGAAACACCATATATTTT.

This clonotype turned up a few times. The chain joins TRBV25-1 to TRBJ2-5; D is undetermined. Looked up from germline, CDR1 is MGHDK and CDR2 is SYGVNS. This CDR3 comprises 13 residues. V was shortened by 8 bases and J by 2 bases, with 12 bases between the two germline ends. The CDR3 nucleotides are TGTGCCAGCCAGTTGAATATTCAAGAGACCCAGTACTTC. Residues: CASQLNIQETQYF.

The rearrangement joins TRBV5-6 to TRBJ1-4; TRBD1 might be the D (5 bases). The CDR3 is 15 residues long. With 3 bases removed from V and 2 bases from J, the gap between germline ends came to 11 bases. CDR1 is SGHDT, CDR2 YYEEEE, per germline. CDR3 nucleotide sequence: TGTGCCAGCAGCTACAACGGGGGGACTAATGAAAAACTGTTTTTT. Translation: CASSYNGGTNEKLFF.

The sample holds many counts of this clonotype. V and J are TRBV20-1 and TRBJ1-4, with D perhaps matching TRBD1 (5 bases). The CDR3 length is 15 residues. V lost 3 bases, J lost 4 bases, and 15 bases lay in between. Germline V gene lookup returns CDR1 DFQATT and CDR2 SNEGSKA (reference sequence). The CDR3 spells CSASRATRGNEKLFF. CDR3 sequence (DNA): TGCAGTGCTAGCCGCGCCACTAGGGGTAATGAAAAACTGTTTTTT.

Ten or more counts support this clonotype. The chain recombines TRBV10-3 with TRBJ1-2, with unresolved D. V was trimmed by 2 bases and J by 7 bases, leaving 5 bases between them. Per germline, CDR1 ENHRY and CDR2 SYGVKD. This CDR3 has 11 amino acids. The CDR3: CAISEGSGYTF. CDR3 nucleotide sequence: TGTGCCATCAGTGAGGGATCTGGCTACACCTTC.

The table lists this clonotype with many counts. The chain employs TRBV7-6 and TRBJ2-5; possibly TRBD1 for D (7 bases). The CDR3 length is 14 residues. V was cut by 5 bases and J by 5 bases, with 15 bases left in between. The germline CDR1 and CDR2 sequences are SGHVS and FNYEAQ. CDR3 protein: CASSPRDSTETQYF. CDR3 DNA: TGTGCCAGCAGCCCGCGGGACAGTACCGAGACCCAGTACTTC. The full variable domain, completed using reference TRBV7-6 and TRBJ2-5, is GAGVSQSPRYKVTKRGQDVALRCDPISGHVSLYWYRQALGQGPEFLTYFNYEAQQDKSGLPNDRFSAERPEGSISTLTIQRTEQRDSAMYRCASSPRDSTETQYFGPGTRLLVL.

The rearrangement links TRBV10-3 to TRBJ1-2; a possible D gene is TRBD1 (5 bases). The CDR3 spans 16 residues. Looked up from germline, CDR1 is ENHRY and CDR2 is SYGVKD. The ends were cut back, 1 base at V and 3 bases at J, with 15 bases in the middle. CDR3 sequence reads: CAISEWGTSGHYGYTF. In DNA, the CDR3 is TGTGCCATCAGTGAGTGGGGGACTAGCGGCCACTATGGCTACACCTTC.

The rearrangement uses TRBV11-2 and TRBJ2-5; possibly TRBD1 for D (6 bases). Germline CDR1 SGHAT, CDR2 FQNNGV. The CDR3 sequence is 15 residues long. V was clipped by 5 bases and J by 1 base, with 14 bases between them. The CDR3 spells CASSPGQYVQETQYF. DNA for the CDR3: TGTGCCAGCAGCCCAGGACAGTACGTCCAAGAGACCCAGTACTTC.

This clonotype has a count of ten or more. In DNA, the CDR3 is TGCAGCGTTGGTGGACAGGGGCGCGAGCAGTACTTC. Encoded protein: CSVGGQGREQYF. The rearrangement joins TRBV29-1 to TRBJ2-7; 9 positions agree with TRBD1. CDR3 length: 12 residues. The V gene end was trimmed by 4 bases and the J gene end by 6 bases; junction bases not matched to a gene: 4. Germline-derived CDR1 and CDR2 are SQVTM and ANQGSEA.

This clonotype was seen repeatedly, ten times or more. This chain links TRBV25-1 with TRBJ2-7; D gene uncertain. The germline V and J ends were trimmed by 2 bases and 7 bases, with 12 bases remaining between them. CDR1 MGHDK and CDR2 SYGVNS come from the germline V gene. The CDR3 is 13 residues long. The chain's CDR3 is CASSEPWSPEQYF. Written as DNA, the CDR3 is TGTGCCAGCAGTGAACCCTGGTCGCCGGAGCAGTACTTC.

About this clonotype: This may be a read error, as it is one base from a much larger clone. This chain's CDR3 is CSIGTENTGELFF. The DNA of the CDR3 is TGCAGCATCGGGACAGAGAACACCGGGGAGCTGTTTTTT. This rearrangement joins TRBV29-1 to TRBJ2-2; 7 bases agree with TRBD1. CDR1 is SQVTM and CDR2 is ANQGSEA in the germline V gene. There are 13 residues in the CDR3. After removal of 8 bases from V and 1 base from J, the junction contained 4 bases not matched to a gene.

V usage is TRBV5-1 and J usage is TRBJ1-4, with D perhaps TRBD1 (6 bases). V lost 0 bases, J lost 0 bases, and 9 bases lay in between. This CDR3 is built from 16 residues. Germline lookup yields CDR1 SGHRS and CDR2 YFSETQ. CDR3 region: CASSLGQAPTNEKLFF. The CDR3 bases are TGCGCCAGCAGCTTGGGACAGGCGCCAACTAATGAAAAACTGTTTTTT.